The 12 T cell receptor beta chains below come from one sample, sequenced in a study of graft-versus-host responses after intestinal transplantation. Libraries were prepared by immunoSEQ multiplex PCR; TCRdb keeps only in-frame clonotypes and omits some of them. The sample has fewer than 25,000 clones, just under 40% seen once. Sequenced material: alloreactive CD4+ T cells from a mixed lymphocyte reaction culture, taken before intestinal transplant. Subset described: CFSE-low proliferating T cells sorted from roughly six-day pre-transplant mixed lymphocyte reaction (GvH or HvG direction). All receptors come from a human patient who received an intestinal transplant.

CDR3 coding DNA: TGTGCCAGCCACAGGGACAGGGGAAGGAGTAATCAGCCCCAGCATTTT. Protein: CASHRDRGRSNQPQHF. The chain carries TRBV2 and TRBJ1-5, with TRBD1 identical over 10 bases. Unmatched junction bases numbered 11, after V lost 8 bases and J lost 4 bases. The CDR3 is 16 amino acids. Germline loops: CDR1 SNHLY, CDR2 FYNNEI.

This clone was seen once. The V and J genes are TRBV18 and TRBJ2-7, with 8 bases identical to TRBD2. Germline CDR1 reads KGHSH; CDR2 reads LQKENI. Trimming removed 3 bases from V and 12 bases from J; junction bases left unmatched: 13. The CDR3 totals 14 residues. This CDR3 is CASSPGLVADVRYF. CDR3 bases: TGTGCCAGCTCACCGGGACTAGTGGCCGATGTGCGGTACTTC.

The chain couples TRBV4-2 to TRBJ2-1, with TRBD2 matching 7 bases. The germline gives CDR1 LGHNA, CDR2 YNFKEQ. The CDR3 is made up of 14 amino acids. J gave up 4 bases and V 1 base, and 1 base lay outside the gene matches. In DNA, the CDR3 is TGTGCCAGCAGCCAAGGCGGGAGATACAATGAGCAGTTCTTC. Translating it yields CASSQGGRYNEQFF.

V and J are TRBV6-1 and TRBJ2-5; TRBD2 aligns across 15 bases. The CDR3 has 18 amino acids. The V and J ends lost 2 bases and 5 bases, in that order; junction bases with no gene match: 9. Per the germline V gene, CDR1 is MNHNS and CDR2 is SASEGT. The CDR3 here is CASSEIHGLAGGRETQYF. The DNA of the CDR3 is TGTGCCAGCAGTGAAATTCACGGACTAGCGGGGGGGCGGGAGACCCAGTACTTC.

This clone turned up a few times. CDR3 bases: TGTGCCAGCAAATTCCAGGACAGGGTGACCTACGAGCAGTACTTC. It encodes CASKFQDRVTYEQYF. This chain connects TRBV28 to TRBJ2-7, with 8 bases aligning to TRBD1. CDR3 length equals 15 residues. Germline loops: CDR1 MDHEN, CDR2 SYDVKM. Trimming cost V 7 bases and J 2 bases; bases outside gene matches: 10.

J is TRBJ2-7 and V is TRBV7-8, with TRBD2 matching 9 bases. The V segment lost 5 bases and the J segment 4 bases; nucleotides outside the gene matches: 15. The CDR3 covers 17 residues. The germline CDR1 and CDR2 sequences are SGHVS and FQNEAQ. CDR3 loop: CASSPIFIAGVGYEQYF. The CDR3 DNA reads TGTGCCAGCAGCCCAATCTTTATAGCGGGAGTAGGATACGAGCAGTACTTC.

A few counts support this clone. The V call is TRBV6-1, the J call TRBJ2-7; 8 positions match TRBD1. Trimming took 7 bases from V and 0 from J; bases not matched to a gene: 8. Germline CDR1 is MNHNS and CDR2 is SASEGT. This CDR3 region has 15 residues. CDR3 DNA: TGTGCCAGCACGACGGGGACAGGAAGCTCCTACGAGCAGTACTTC. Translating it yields CASTTGTGSSYEQYF.

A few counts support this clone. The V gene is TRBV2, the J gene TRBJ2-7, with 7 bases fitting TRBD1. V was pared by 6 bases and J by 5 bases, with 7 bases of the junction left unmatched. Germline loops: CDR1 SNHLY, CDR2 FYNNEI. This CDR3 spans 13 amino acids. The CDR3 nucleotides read TGTGCCAGCAGACAACAGGGGACCCACGAGCAGTACTTC. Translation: CASRQQGTHEQYF.

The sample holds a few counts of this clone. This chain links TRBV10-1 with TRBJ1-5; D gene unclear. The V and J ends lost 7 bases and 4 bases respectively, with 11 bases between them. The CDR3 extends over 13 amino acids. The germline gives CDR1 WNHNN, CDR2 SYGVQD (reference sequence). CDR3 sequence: CASTQAGNQPQHF. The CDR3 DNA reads TGCGCCAGCACCCAAGCGGGGAATCAGCCCCAGCATTTT.

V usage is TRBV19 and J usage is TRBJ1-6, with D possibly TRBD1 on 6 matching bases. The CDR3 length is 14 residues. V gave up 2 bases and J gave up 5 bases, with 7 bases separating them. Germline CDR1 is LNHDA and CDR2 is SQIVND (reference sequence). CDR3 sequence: CASSIWTDNSPLHF. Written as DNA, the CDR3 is TGTGCCAGTAGTATATGGACAGATAATTCACCCCTCCACTTT.

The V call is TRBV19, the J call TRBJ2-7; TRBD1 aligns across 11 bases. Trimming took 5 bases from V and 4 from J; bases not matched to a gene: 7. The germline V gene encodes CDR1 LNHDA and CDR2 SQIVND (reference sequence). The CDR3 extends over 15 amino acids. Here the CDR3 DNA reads TGTGCCAGTAGTCCCTGGACAGGGGGCTCGTACGAGCAGTACTTC. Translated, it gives CASSPWTGGSYEQYF.

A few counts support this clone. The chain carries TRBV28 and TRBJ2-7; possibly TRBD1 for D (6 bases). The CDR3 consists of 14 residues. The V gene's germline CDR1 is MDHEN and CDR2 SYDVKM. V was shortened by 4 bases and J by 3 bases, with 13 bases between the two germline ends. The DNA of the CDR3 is TGTGCCAGCAGTTCAAACCTACAGGGCTACGAGCAGTACTTC. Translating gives CASSSNLQGYEQYF.